A selection of T cell receptor beta chains follows, all from one sample in a study of T cells in Graves' hyperthyroidism and ophthalmopathy. TCRdb redid the calling of the multiplex PCR reads with MiXCR, one entry per CDR3 protein. The data show about 840,000 distinct CDR3 sequences, around 38% seen once. Sequenced sample: blood. The origin of the receptors is a young man with Graves' hyperthyroidism. CDR3s include the opening cysteine and the closing phenylalanine or tryptophan. The D gene is left open where the match is weak. A clone size is listed for some rows: how often the clone was seen (once, few, many), or a class if it is expanded.

abundance	v_gene	j_gene	d_gene	CDR3nt	CDR3aa
.	TRBV29-1	TRBJ1-1	TRBD1	TGCAGCGCTTGGACAGGGGGAGGCACTGAAGCTTTCTTT	CSAWTGGGTEAFF
.	TRBV15	TRBJ2-5	TRBD1	TGTGCCACCAGCAGCCAGGACAGGGCAGAGACCCAGTACTTC	CATSSQDRAETQYF
many	TRBV29-1	TRBJ1-1	.	TGCAGCGTGGCGGGACCGAATAAGAACACTGAAGCTTTCTTT	CSVAGPNKNTEAFF
many	TRBV20-1	TRBJ2-7	.	TGCAGTGCTAGAGATGGTAGGAGCTCCTACGAGCAGTACTTC	CSARDGRSSYEQYF
few	TRBV5-5	TRBJ1-2	TRBD1	TGTGCCAGCAGTAAGCCGGGACAGTCATATGGCTACACCTTC	CASSKPGQSYGYTF
many	TRBV15	TRBJ2-7	.	TGTGCCACCAGCCAGGCTTACTACGAGCAGTACTTC	CATSQAYYEQYF
.	TRBV5-7	TRBJ1-4	.	TGTGCCAGCAGAAGGGATAAGGAAAAACTGTTTTTT	CASRRDKEKLFF
many	TRBV15	TRBJ2-7	TRBD1	TGTGCCACCAGCAGGACCGAGGGGGCGTCCTACGAGCAGTACTTC	CATSRTEGASYEQYF
.	TRBV7-8	TRBJ2-2	TRBD1	TGTGCCAGCAGATCTGACAGGGGGAACACCGGGGAGCTGTTTTTT	CASRSDRGNTGELFF
.	TRBV7-9	TRBJ2-7	.	TGTGCCAGCAGCTTAAGCCCAGGCGATGAGCAGTACTTC	CASSLSPGDEQYF
.	TRBV14	TRBJ2-5	.	TGTGCCAGCAGCCAAAAAGTCAGGGAATTAGAAGAGACCCAGTACTTC	CASSQKVRELEETQYF
few	TRBV7-2	TRBJ2-2	TRBD2	TGTGCCAGCAGCTTACGACTGGGACTAGCGGCCGGGGAGCTGTTTTTT	CASSLRLGLAAGELFF
few	TRBV6-5	TRBJ2-5	.	TGTGCCAGCAGTTACTCGAATGGGCAAGAGACCCAGTACTTC	CASSYSNGQETQYF
once	TRBV25-1	TRBJ1-2	.	TGTGCCAGAAGGGACATCAATGGCTACACCTTC	CARRDINGYTF
many	TRBV9	TRBJ2-5	.	TGTGCCAGCAGCCCCACGGTTTACGGGAGCGAAGAGACCCAGTACTTC	CASSPTVYGSEETQYF
.	TRBV6-1	TRBJ1-6	.	TGTGCCAGCAGCGACTCCGGACGGGCGAATTCACCCCTCCACTTT	CASSDSGRANSPLHF
.	TRBV20-1	TRBJ2-7	.	TGCAGCGTTGGGAACATCTACTACGAGCAGTACTTC	CSVGNIYYEQYF
.	TRBV15	TRBJ1-1	.	TGTGCCACCAGCAGCCTGGGCCCGAACACTGAAGCTTTCTTT	CATSSLGPNTEAFF
.	TRBV20-1	TRBJ1-4	.	TGCAGTGCTAGTTCCGGGGAAGAAAAACTGTTTTTT	CSASSGEEKLFF
few	TRBV19	TRBJ1-1	.	TGTGCCAGTAGCAACAGGGCAACGAACACTGAAGCTTTCTTT	CASSNRATNTEAFF
few	TRBV5-1	TRBJ2-7	TRBD1	TGCGCCAGCAGCTGGACCGGGACAGGGTCCTACGAGCAGTACTTC	CASSWTGTGSYEQYF
few	TRBV6-5	TRBJ1-2	.	TGTGCCAGCAGAGACGCACTCGGGGGCGGCGGCTACACCTTC	CASRDALGGGGYTF
.	TRBV15	TRBJ2-7	.	TGTGCTAGGGGGGGTGGGGACTCCTACGAGCAGTACTTC	CARGGGDSYEQYF
few	TRBV2	TRBJ2-7	.	TGTGCCAGCAGCCCGGCCGGCCGTGATGAGCAGTACTTC	CASSPAGRDEQYF
many	TRBV7-6	TRBJ1-1	.	TGTGCCAGCAGCTTAGTCGACAACCCGAACACTGAAGCTTTCTTT	CASSLVDNPNTEAFF
few	TRBV2	TRBJ2-5	.	TGTGCCAGCAGTGGAACTAGCAGAGAAGAGACCCAGTACTTC	CASSGTSREETQYF
.	TRBV4-3	TRBJ1-1	TRBD1	TGCGCCAGCAGCCTCGAGAAGGGGGCGCGGGCTTTCTTT	CASSLEKGARAFF
many	TRBV20-1	TRBJ2-7	.	TGCAGTGCTAGGCGACGGCGGGCTTACTACGAGCAGTACTTC	CSARRRRAYYEQYF
.	TRBV7-9	TRBJ2-3	TRBD2	TGTGCCAGCAGCTTAGTGACTAGCGGGTTAGATACGCAGTATTTT	CASSLVTSGLDTQYF
.	TRBV19	TRBJ2-7	TRBD2	TGTGCCAGTAGTAAAGGGACTAGCGGGGGGGCCTACGAGCAGTACTTC	CASSKGTSGGAYEQYF
.	TRBV29-1	TRBJ1-2	.	TGCAGCCCGAGCGACAGGTTGAATGGCTACACCTTC	CSPSDRLNGYTF
many	TRBV2	TRBJ1-2	.	TGTGCCAGCACAAAGGGACGGGAAAACTATGGCTACACCTTC	CASTKGRENYGYTF
.	TRBV27	TRBJ1-5	.	TGTGCCAGCACCTCCTTCGCAGGAAATCAGCCCCAGCATTTT	CASTSFAGNQPQHF
few	TRBV20-1	TRBJ2-7	TRBD1	TGCAGTGCTTCCCCGGGACAGGTCTCCTACGAGCAGTACTTC	CSASPGQVSYEQYF
.	TRBV9	TRBJ2-7	.	TGTGCCAGCAGCGACGGGACGCTCTACGAGCAGTACTTC	CASSDGTLYEQYF
few	TRBV12-3/TRBV12-4	TRBJ2-5	TRBD1	TGTGCCAGCAGTATACGACAGGGGGAGACCCAGTACTTC	CASSIRQGETQYF
many	TRBV24-1	TRBJ2-7	.	TGTGCCACCAGTGATTGGGGCTCCTACGAGCAGTACTTC	CATSDWGSYEQYF
once	TRBV6-1	TRBJ1-1	.	TGTGCCAGCAGTGAAGGGGCCCTGAACACTGAAGCTTTCTTT	CASSEGALNTEAFF
.	TRBV12-3/TRBV12-4	TRBJ1-2	.	TGTGCCAGCAGCCCCGGGGAAGGCTACACCTTC	CASSPGEGYTF
few	TRBV7-8	TRBJ1-6	.	TGTGCCAGGGCGGGCAGGGGAAGCTCACCCCTCCACTTT	CARAGRGSSPLHF
.	TRBV7-9	TRBJ1-1	TRBD1	TGTGCCAGCAGCCGCGGTCCAGGGGGGGCGAGGGCTGAAGCTTTCTTT	CASSRGPGGARAEAFF
.	TRBV6-5	TRBJ2-7	.	TGTGCCAGCAGTTACTCGAAGGTGACATCTTCCTACGAGCAGTACTTC	CASSYSKVTSSYEQYF
few	TRBV6-1	TRBJ1-6	.	TGTGCCAGCAGTGAAGGGACCGGCTATAATTCACCCCTCCACTTT	CASSEGTGYNSPLHF
many	TRBV2	TRBJ1-1	.	TGTGCCAGCCAGACGGGTTTGAACACTGAAGCTTTCTTT	CASQTGLNTEAFF
many	TRBV9	TRBJ2-6	TRBD2	TGTGCCAGCAGCGTAATAGCGGGAAGCCCTGGGGCCAACGTCCTGACTTTC	CASSVIAGSPGANVLTF
.	TRBV12-3/TRBV12-4	TRBJ1-1	TRBD1	TGTGCCAGTGGGACAGGGCCAAACACTGAAGCTTTCTTT	CASGTGPNTEAFF
few	TRBV12-3/TRBV12-4	TRBJ2-7	TRBD2	TGTGCCAGCAGTTTGAGCGGGGGGGCTTTGGGCGAGCAGTACTTC	CASSLSGGALGEQYF
.	TRBV6-5	TRBJ1-6	.	TGTGCCAGCAGTTACTCGCGCCAGGAGGGCCGCCTCCACTTT	CASSYSRQEGRLHF
.	TRBV12-3/TRBV12-4	TRBJ2-2	.	TGTGCCAGTGCCCCCCAAAGGAGCACCGGGGAGCTGTTTTTT	CASAPQRSTGELFF
many	TRBV24-1	TRBJ1-1	.	TGTGCCACCAGTTATTATAGGGACACCTTTGGGACTGAAGCTTTCTTT	CATSYYRDTFGTEAFF
.	TRBV15	TRBJ2-3	.	TGTGCCACCAGCAGGGATATCCCAGATACGCAGTATTTT	CATSRDIPDTQYF
.	TRBV29-1	TRBJ2-7	.	TGCAGCGTTGCCGGGGCCAGGGGGCAGTACTTC	CSVAGARGQYF
many	TRBV7-9	TRBJ1-1	.	TGTGCCAGCAGCTTAGCGAGCGGAATGAACACTGAAGCTTTCTTT	CASSLASGMNTEAFF
many	TRBV7-9	TRBJ1-6	.	TGTGCCAGCAGCTTCGGGACTCAACCCTCACCCCTCCACTTT	CASSFGTQPSPLHF
.	TRBV20-1	TRBJ1-1	.	TGCAGTGCTAGCCGTCCCGACGGAGTACTGAACACTGAAGCTTTCTTT	CSASRPDGVLNTEAFF